Sequencing of this T cell receptor (beta chain) was carried out in a study of T cells after yellow fever vaccination (dated by TCRdb to the late 2010s). In the study overall: The SMART-Seq v4 Ultra Low Input RNA kit was used to prepare libraries from fractions with low cell numbers. Blood was drawn at multiple timepoints before and after primary and secondary immunization, with bulk PBMC replicates and cell subsets isolated. To follow T-cell clones before and after primary and booster YFV17D yellow fever vaccination, bulk TCR alpha and beta repertoires were sequenced over time. Two healthy male donors made up the cohort, one aged 18 to 30 years and the other aged 30 to 40 years. Results the study describes overall, beyond this receptor: Because only a couple of donors were included in the study, the extent to which the findings can be generalized is limited. Most clones expanded after primary vaccination were re-detected after the booster (almost 97% of CD4 and around 88% of CD8), suggesting broad memory maintenance. A small share of clonotypes occurred in both CD4 and CD8 compartments, likely arising from convergent recombination. Because abundant contaminating clonotypes from the bulk population could be contained in FACS-sorted repertoires, computational filtering was required. Compared with the primary T-cell response, the secondary T-cell response was faster but weaker, reaching its peak on day 5 rather than on day 15.

The CDR3 contains 15 residues, cysteine and phenylalanine counted. The DNA shown is the 45-base CDR3, in frame from base 1. Compared with germline, V lacks 7 bases and J lacks 4 bases; bases without a gene match: 9. Per the germline V gene, SGHRS is the CDR1 and YFSETQ is the CDR2. The treatment or condition label corresponds to: live attenuated yellow fever vaccine strain. At every blood-draw timepoint, two biological replicates of bulk PBMCs were collected. PBMCs were isolated from peripheral blood using a standard Ficoll-Paque protocol. RNA was extracted with TriZol from bulk PBMCs, CD4 and CD8 fractions, and dextramer-positive and dextramer-negative fractions. There are a few counts of this clonotype. Its antigen remains unidentified. No per-base quality is available; no much larger clone lies one base away. TCR cDNA was synthesized by 5'RACE template switching, through which a universal primer site and unique molecular identifiers were introduced. Priming for cDNA synthesis came from both the TCR alpha and TCR beta constant segments. Library amplification used two PCR steps, and the second PCR step added sample barcodes and sequencing adapters. Libraries were sequenced on Illumina HiSeq 2500 (2x100 bp) or NovaSeq (2x150 bp). On the authors' methods: Reads were demultiplexed and collapsed into UMI consensus sequences with MIGEC, and V(D)J alignment was performed with MiXCR. Clonotypes responding to the vaccine were identified with edgeR on replicate PBMC samples, with the criteria of FDR below 0.01 and a log2 fold change above 5 up to day 15. Each bulk clonotype received a CD4 or CD8 identity based on whether the sequenced CD4 or CD8 repertoire contained that clonotype at higher abundance. The public sequencing data were trimmed at Q25 with fastp and processed into clonotypes with MiXCR by TCRdb, which kept only in-frame beta chains. Duplicate CDR3 protein sequences are folded into a single record with the most common DNA and genes. TCRdb, not the authors, supplied the V and J calls. The sample yields fewer than 350,000 distinct CDR3 sequences; 8.7% were counted once. The ten largest clones take up 18% of the sample.

In this chain, TRBV5-1 is recombined with TRBJ2-1; 9 central nucleotides agree with TRBD2. The receptor's source is a man aged 18 to 29 who received the YFV17D yellow fever vaccine. Sequencing used PBMCs, obtained on the day of the first yellow fever vaccination. The DNA reads as follows: TGCGCCAGCGAATTAGCGGGGGCCGGGTACAATGAGCAGTTCTTC. This is translated as CASELAGAGYNEQFF.